Detailed here is one TCR beta chain. Per patient, between 1 and 8 samples were collected at pretreatment and on-treatment time points. The data were obtained in a study of PD-L1 blockade in urothelial cancer. Across the study: The researchers analyzed blood 3 weeks (second dose) and 6 weeks after treatment start. Per blood sample, T cells had a median of roughly 140,000.

CDR1 is SGHAT and CDR2 is FQNNGV in the germline V gene. J lost 3 bases, V lost 0 bases, and 7 bases had no gene match. This CDR3 has 16 amino acids. Sequenced by immunoSEQ multiplex PCR; TCRdb stores in-frame clones only, minus some. In the table there are about 50,000 clones, 87% of which are singletons. The rearrangement uses TRBV11-2 and TRBJ2-5, with TRBD2 matching over 7 bases. This clonotype was sampled from a man between 60 and 75 years old with urothelial cancer. The sample consisted of PBMCs, taken around atezolizumab (anti-PD-L1) treatment. CDR3 bases: TGTGCCAGCAGCTTAGATCGTGCGGGGGTTAAAGAGACCCAGTACTTC. It yields the protein CASSLDRAGVKETQYF.